The rows below give T cell receptor beta chains drawn from one sample of a study of tumor-infiltrating lymphocytes in localized non-small cell lung cancer. Repertoires were generated with immunoSEQ multiplex PCR, while TCRdb's copy carries only in-frame clones and drops some. The top ten hold under 6.5% of the sample, which has approximately 24,000 clones, under 75% seen once. Sample: lung tumor tissue. Receptors originate from a human donor with non-small cell lung cancer. CDR3s include the opening cysteine and the closing phenylalanine or tryptophan. The order of the fields is CDR3 protein, J gene, V gene.

cdr3_aa: CAWGKVSNQPQHF
j_call: TRBJ1-5
v_call: TRBV30

cdr3_aa: CASSFKETETYGYTF
j_call: TRBJ1-2
v_call: TRBV5-5

cdr3_aa: CASSFDRGSYEQYF
j_call: TRBJ2-7
v_call: TRBV5-4

cdr3_aa: CASSFSRGSRDGYTF
j_call: TRBJ1-2
v_call: TRBV5-1

cdr3_aa: CASSPLGGPDTQYF
j_call: TRBJ2-3
v_call: TRBV21-1

cdr3_aa: CASSFLAGAGETQYF
j_call: TRBJ2-5
v_call: TRBV7-2

cdr3_aa: CASSESSGQETQYF
j_call: TRBJ2-5
v_call: TRBV2

cdr3_aa: CASSRERNQPQHF
j_call: TRBJ1-5
v_call: TRBV19

cdr3_aa: CASSYKANYEQYF
j_call: TRBJ2-7
v_call: TRBV27

cdr3_aa: CASTGRSLAGNEQFF
j_call: TRBJ2-1
v_call: TRBV6-5

cdr3_aa: CASTNQGANTEAFF
j_call: TRBJ1-1
v_call: TRBV18

cdr3_aa: CSATGGAYEQYF
j_call: TRBJ2-7
v_call: TRBV29-1

cdr3_aa: CASTSLGVVDTEAFF
j_call: TRBJ1-1
v_call: TRBV19

cdr3_aa: CASSQDSPGGYNEQFF
j_call: TRBJ2-1
v_call: TRBV4-1

cdr3_aa: CASSSTGGGGGTQYF
j_call: TRBJ2-5
v_call: TRBV7-7

cdr3_aa: CAWSSANQETQYF
j_call: TRBJ2-5
v_call: TRBV30

cdr3_aa: CASSVVGGSEAFF
j_call: TRBJ1-1
v_call: TRBV9

cdr3_aa: CAWSVKGSYEQYF
j_call: TRBJ2-7
v_call: TRBV30

cdr3_aa: CASSPGNNEQYF
j_call: TRBJ2-7
v_call: TRBV28

cdr3_aa: CASSPRQVDSGANVLTF
j_call: TRBJ2-6
v_call: TRBV18

cdr3_aa: CASSHPPGENEKLFF
j_call: TRBJ1-4
v_call: TRBV27

cdr3_aa: CASSNYRDTQYF
j_call: TRBJ2-3
v_call: TRBV19

cdr3_aa: CASSILGGTVPLSGGYTF
j_call: TRBJ1-2
v_call: TRBV19

cdr3_aa: CASSQGGARGDYNEQFF
j_call: TRBJ2-1
v_call: TRBV4-2

cdr3_aa: CASRSGTRWDEQFF
j_call: TRBJ2-1
v_call: TRBV6-5

cdr3_aa: CASSPSPDRKETQYF
j_call: TRBJ2-5
v_call: TRBV5-1

cdr3_aa: CASSWDWDTGTQYF
j_call: TRBJ2-5
v_call: TRBV5-6

cdr3_aa: CATSSAGGRYNEQFF
j_call: TRBJ2-1
v_call: TRBV15

cdr3_aa: CASSALGGLNTEAFF
j_call: TRBJ1-1
v_call: TRBV5-6

cdr3_aa: CASMGEKLFF
j_call: TRBJ1-4
v_call: TRBV19

cdr3_aa: CASSNLGGGYSEQFF
j_call: TRBJ2-1
v_call: TRBV19

cdr3_aa: CAKLDSAFF
j_call: TRBJ1-1
v_call: TRBV21-1

cdr3_aa: CASSPYPFDSGNTIYF
j_call: TRBJ1-3
v_call: TRBV11-2

cdr3_aa: CASSYPQQGVYEQYF
j_call: TRBJ2-7
v_call: TRBV6-6

cdr3_aa: CASVLRSEAFF
j_call: TRBJ1-1
v_call: TRBV12-5

cdr3_aa: CASSQDTISGANVLTF
j_call: TRBJ2-6
v_call: TRBV4-1

cdr3_aa: CASSGDLYEQYF
j_call: TRBJ2-7
v_call: TRBV5-1

cdr3_aa: CAWSRSGEKLFF
j_call: TRBJ1-4
v_call: TRBV30

cdr3_aa: CASSEVVGDTQYF
j_call: TRBJ2-3
v_call: TRBV10-1

cdr3_aa: CASSPRQFFSYEQYF
j_call: TRBJ2-7
v_call: TRBV28

cdr3_aa: CASRDSNQPQHF
j_call: TRBJ1-5
v_call: TRBV2

cdr3_aa: CASGTANLDQPQHF
j_call: TRBJ1-5
v_call: TRBV2

cdr3_aa: CASSLAGAAQYF
j_call: TRBJ2-3
v_call: TRBV27

cdr3_aa: CASSSIGTATYGYTF
j_call: TRBJ1-2
v_call: TRBV19

cdr3_aa: CASSAALLVSKNIQYF
j_call: TRBJ2-4
v_call: TRBV2

cdr3_aa: CASSSGGRTGELFF
j_call: TRBJ2-2
v_call: TRBV5-6

cdr3_aa: CATSRVGIEQFF
j_call: TRBJ2-1
v_call: TRBV15

cdr3_aa: CASSLGFFGQPQHF
j_call: TRBJ1-5
v_call: TRBV5-1

cdr3_aa: CSVRDTGGNEKLFF
j_call: TRBJ1-4
v_call: TRBV29-1

cdr3_aa: CASSVPSGTSYNEQFF
j_call: TRBJ2-1
v_call: TRBV9

cdr3_aa: CASSPAVVAYAAGELFF
j_call: TRBJ2-2
v_call: TRBV18

cdr3_aa: CASSRGGLGTDTQYF
j_call: TRBJ2-3
v_call: TRBV10-2

cdr3_aa: CASRLGLAGYNEQFF
j_call: TRBJ2-1
v_call: TRBV5-1

cdr3_aa: CASSRLAGGLEQYF
j_call: TRBJ2-7
v_call: TRBV10-1

cdr3_aa: CASSSGGGEAFF
j_call: TRBJ1-1
v_call: TRBV5-1

cdr3_aa: CATEKGGSNEKLFF
j_call: TRBJ1-4
v_call: TRBV6-5

cdr3_aa: CASSPGAANNEQFF
j_call: TRBJ2-1
v_call: TRBV7-7

cdr3_aa: CAIGTYEQYF
j_call: TRBJ2-7
v_call: TRBV2